This TCR beta chain was captured by sequencing in a study of blood T cell repertoires in COVID-19. Looking at the study overall: Samples representing acute and convalescent COVID-19 were sourced from the United States, Italy and Spain. PBMCs, B-cell-depleted T cells, or T cells were the source of the cDNA or gDNA that made up the material.

CDR3 length equals 15 residues. CDR1 and CDR2 from the germline V gene are SGDLS and YYNGEE. Germline trimming cut 4 bases from V and 1 base from J; bases unmatched to any gene: 3. This table comes from immunoSEQ multiplex PCR, and its TCRdb copy is limited to in-frame clones, with some not included. The data contain about 250,000 clones, roughly 89% of them singletons. The chain recombines TRBV9 with TRBJ2-5, with 11 bases that match TRBD2. Sequenced sample: peripheral blood. The receptor comes from a woman in her 30s with active or convalescent COVID-19. CDR3 sequence reads: CASSQGLAGQETQYF. The CDR3 DNA follows: TGTGCCAGCAGCCAAGGACTAGCGGGCCAAGAGACCCAGTACTTC.